This T cell receptor (beta chain) was found in a study of cytomegalovirus exposure and HLA in healthy donors. Study-level background: Roughly 77 million unique TCRs from HLA-typed donors made up an early data release.

This CDR3 comprises 15 residues. The junction had 12 bases not matched to a gene; V was cut back by 8 bases and J by 7 bases. Per the germline V gene, CDR1 is MNHNY and CDR2 is SVGAGI (reference sequence). PCR employed 60 Vbeta and 13 Jbeta primers. Some clones are missing from TCRdb's copy, which holds only in-frame ones; the method was immunoSEQ multiplex PCR. This sample has tens of thousands of clones, with about 76% found just once. The sequenced material came from PBMCs. The source of this sequence is a man between 18 and 29 years old in good health and CMV-seronegative. J is TRBJ2-5 and V is TRBV6-6, with 11 bases identical to TRBD2. The CDR3 DNA is TGTGCCAGCTCACAGGGTAGCGGGGGGGCTGGGACCCAGTACTTC. It translates to CASSQGSGGAGTQYF.